The present TCR beta chain was sequenced within a study of shared T cell receptors in the human thymus. From germline, CDR1 is LGHNA and CDR2 YSLEER. With V trimmed by 0 bases and J by 1 base, 6 bases remained unmatched. The CDR3 contains 18 residues. Here immunoSEQ multiplex PCR was the method, and the copy in TCRdb shows in-frame clones only, minus some. The sample consists of some 760,000 clones, approximately 83% of them appearing once. These same data were also listed under a study on human thymus T cells. That work adds: Resections obtained during corrective heart surgery supplied the thymus tissue. Thymic repertoires of unrelated individuals were reported in related research to overlap highly.

V is TRBV4-3 and J is TRBJ1-6; 7 bases are a match to TRBD1. The receptor comes from a girl under three years old with a congenital heart defect. The sequenced sample consisted of thymocytes. This CDR3 reads CASSQDEAGGSYNSPLHF. Written as DNA, the CDR3 is TGCGCCAGCAGCCAAGATGAGGCAGGGGGGTCCTATAATTCACCCCTCCACTTT.